Shown below are 19 T cell receptor beta chains from a single sample sequenced in a study of blood T cell repertoires in COVID-19. The protocol was immunoSEQ multiplex PCR, while the TCRdb copy is restricted to in-frame clones and leaves out a portion. The sample contains just over 350,000 clones, roughly 90% of which appear only once. Sequenced material: PBMCs or T cells enriched from blood (not recorded which). The source is a woman in her twenties or thirties who had recovered from COVID-19.

This clone was counted a few times. CDR3 amino acids: CASSQQGADQPQHF. The CDR3 DNA follows: TGTGCCAGCAGTCAACAGGGGGCCGATCAGCCCCAGCATTTT. The V call is TRBV6-5, the J call TRBJ1-5; the match to TRBD1 covers 9 bases. Germline V gene lookup returns CDR1 MNHEY and CDR2 SVGAGI. The CDR3 spans 14 residues. Trimming at V came to 5 bases and at J to 5 bases, leaving 4 bases not matched to a gene.

The genes are TRBV2 and TRBJ1-4, with D perhaps matching TRBD1 (6 bases). This CDR3 has 18 residues. Trimming removed 2 bases at V and 0 bases at J, with 16 bases between. Per the germline V gene, CDR1 is SNHLY and CDR2 is FYNNEI. The CDR3 nucleotides read TGTGCCAGCAGTGAAAAGGGGGAGGGGGTTGCAACTAATGAAAAACTGTTTTTT. This encodes CASSEKGEGVATNEKLFF.

This chain joins TRBV7-2 and TRBJ2-5; D call uncertain. Looked up from germline, CDR1 is SGHTA and CDR2 is FQGNSA. This CDR3 is built from 12 residues. Trimming stripped 3 bases from V and 1 base from J, with 3 bases between. The DNA of the CDR3 is TGTGCCAGCAGCTTCGGCCAAGAGACCCAGTACTTC. It codes for CASSFGQETQYF. The complete variable domain, with remaining parts taken from reference TRBV7-2 and TRBJ2-5, reads GAGVSQSPSNKVTEKGKDVELRCDPISGHTALYWYRQSLGQGLEFLIYFQGNSAPDKSGLPSDRFSAERTGGSVSTLTIQRTQQEDSAVYLCASSFGQETQYFGPGTRLLVL.

CDR3 coding DNA: TGTGCCAGCAGGTATGGGGACAGGGTGATTGAGCAGTACTTC. Translated: CASRYGDRVIEQYF. The chain employs TRBV5-4 and TRBJ2-7; the match to TRBD1 covers 9 bases. The CDR3 consists of 14 residues. Germline values: CDR1 SGHNT, CDR2 YYREEE (reference sequence). V lost 5 bases and J lost 7; bases outside the gene matches: 10.

The chain is built from TRBV7-2 and TRBJ2-7, with unresolved D. CDR3 length: 13 amino acids. V lost 1 base to trimming and J lost 6 bases, with 10 bases between them. Germline loops: CDR1 SGHTA, CDR2 FQGNSA. The CDR3 sequence is CASSLEMAGEQYF. The CDR3 DNA follows: TGTGCCAGCAGCTTAGAGATGGCTGGCGAGCAGTACTTC. Drawing the rest from reference TRBV7-2 and TRBJ2-7, the complete variable domain is GAGVSQSPSNKVTEKGKDVELRCDPISGHTALYWYRQSLGQGLEFLIYFQGNSAPDKSGLPSDRFSAERTGGSVSTLTIQRTQQEDSAVYLCASSLEMAGEQYFGPGTRLTVT.

The V gene is TRBV7-6, the J gene TRBJ2-7; TRBD2 matches at 12 bases. CDR1 and CDR2 (germline): SGHVS, FNYEAQ. The length of the CDR3 is 16 residues. V lost 4 bases and J lost 6; bases outside the gene matches: 10. The CDR3 sequence is CASSSSTSGGTSEQYF. In nucleotides, the CDR3 is TGTGCCAGCAGCTCCTCCACTAGCGGGGGGACTAGCGAGCAGTACTTC.

The chain links TRBV29-1 to TRBJ2-7; D might be TRBD1 (5 bases). The CDR3 runs 13 residues. In germline, CDR1 is SQVTM, CDR2 ANQGSEA. V gave up 5 bases and J gave up 1 base, with 12 bases separating them. CDR3 DNA sequence: TGCAGCGTTCCCTTAGGGGAATCCTACGAGCAGTACTTC. This encodes CSVPLGESYEQYF.

This sequence joins TRBV5-1 and TRBJ1-2; tentative D call: TRBD1 (5 bases). The germline CDR1 and CDR2 sequences are SGHRS and YFSETQ. The CDR3 runs 14 residues. Trimming stripped 5 bases from V and 3 bases from J, with 14 bases between. This CDR3 reads CASSYAAGDYGYTF. The CDR3 region has the DNA TGCGCCAGCAGTTACGCGGCGGGGGACTATGGCTACACCTTC.

The chain uses TRBV2 and TRBJ2-3; 13 bases are shared with TRBD2. Germline V lookup: CDR1 SNHLY, CDR2 FYNNEI. V lost 5 bases and J lost 6; bases outside the gene matches: 2. The CDR3 has 14 amino acids. The CDR3 spells CASSLTSGRDTQYF. CDR3 coding DNA: TGTGCCAGCAGTTTGACTAGCGGGAGGGATACGCAGTATTTT.

The J gene is TRBJ1-5, the V gene TRBV5-1; 8 positions match TRBD1. Germline V gene sequence: CDR1 SGHRS, CDR2 YFSETQ. With 4 bases clipped from V and 4 bases from J, the junction kept 4 bases outside the gene matches. This CDR3 contains 14 residues. CDR3 DNA: TGCGCCAGCAGCATTGGGACAGGTAATCAGCCCCAGCATTTT. Protein product: CASSIGTGNQPQHF.

This chain connects TRBV24-1 to TRBJ2-3; 8 nucleotides align to TRBD1. Germline CDR1 and CDR2: KGHDR and SFDVKD. V was pared by 5 bases and J by 4 bases, with 13 bases of the junction left unmatched. The CDR3 sequence is 17 residues long. The CDR3 loop is CATSGQGPQGDPDTQYF. CDR3 coding DNA: TGTGCCACCAGTGGACAGGGGCCTCAAGGGGATCCAGATACGCAGTATTTT.

This sequence joins TRBV9 and TRBJ2-1; the match to TRBD2 covers 8 bases. The trim removed 3 bases at V and 5 bases at J, leaving 7 bases unmatched. Germline V CDR1 and CDR2: SGDLS, YYNGEE. The CDR3 runs to 15 residues. The CDR3 loop reads CASSAVAGINNEQFF. In DNA form, the CDR3 reads TGTGCCAGCAGCGCGGTAGCGGGGATTAACAATGAGCAGTTCTTC. Full variable domain (outside the CDR3, taken from reference TRBV9 and TRBJ2-1): DSGVTQTPKHLITATGQRVTLRCSPRSGDLSVYWYQQSLDQGLQFLIQYYNGEERAKGNILERFSAQQFPDLHSELNLSSLELGDSALYFCASSAVAGINNEQFFGPGTRLTVL.

The chain carries TRBV5-1 and TRBJ1-4; a weak D match, TRBD1 (5 bases). This CDR3 contains 15 residues. Per germline, CDR1 SGHRS and CDR2 YFSETQ. Trimming cost V 0 bases and J 7 bases, with 13 bases left between them. CDR3 DNA: TGCGCCAGCAGCTTGGATGGGGCGGTAGGTGAAAAACTGTTTTTT. It specifies CASSLDGAVGEKLFF. The entire variable domain, with the rest obtained from reference TRBV5-1 and TRBJ1-4, is as follows: KAGVTQTPRYLIKTRGQQVTLSCSPISGHRSVSWYQQTPGQGLQFLFEYFSETQRNKGNFPGRFSGRQFSNSRSEMNVSTLELGDSALYLCASSLDGAVGEKLFFGSGTQLSVL.

The CDR3 region is CASRPEGVAGANVLTF. CDR3 nucleotide sequence: TGTGCCAGCAGACCCGAAGGGGTCGCTGGGGCCAACGTCCTGACTTTC. The chain has TRBV28 and TRBJ2-6; D is perhaps TRBD1 (5 bases). CDR1 MDHEN and CDR2 SYDVKM come from the germline V gene. The CDR3 sequence is 16 residues long. V lost 6 bases and J lost 2, with 14 bases in between.

The chain employs TRBV19 and TRBJ2-2, with TRBD1 as a possible D gene (6 bases). The CDR3 is made up of 14 amino acids. The V end was cut by 6 bases, the J end by 3 bases, with 11 bases between. Per the germline V gene, CDR1 is LNHDA and CDR2 is SQIVND (reference sequence). CDR3 nucleotides: TGTGCCAGTAGGCAGGGGCTTTACACCGGGGAGCTGTTTTTT. Protein: CASRQGLYTGELFF.

CDR3 coding DNA: TGTGCCAGCAGCTTAGAACAGAACTATGGCTACACCTTC. Translating it yields CASSLEQNYGYTF. The chain is built from TRBV7-6 and TRBJ1-2; unclear D gene. This CDR3 is 13 amino acids long. Germline V gives CDR1 SGHVS, CDR2 FNYEAQ. V was shortened by 1 base and J by 2 bases, with 5 bases between the two germline ends.

The V and J genes are TRBV2 and TRBJ2-1; no clear D gene. The germline V gene has CDR1 SNHLY and CDR2 FYNNEI. The CDR3 is 12 amino acids. Trimming left V 6 bases short and J 8 bases short, with 11 bases between. CDR3 region: CASSLDDHEQFF. CDR3 sequence (DNA): TGTGCCAGCAGCCTAGATGACCATGAGCAGTTCTTC.

The chain links TRBV7-2 to TRBJ2-7; possible D gene TRBD1, 5 bases. Germline V gene lookup returns CDR1 SGHTA and CDR2 FQGNSA. The CDR3 contains 14 residues. V was clipped by 3 bases and J by 1 base, with 10 bases between them. The CDR3 nucleotides read TGTGCCAGCAGCTTCCTGGACACTTCCTACGAGCAGTACTTC. Residues: CASSFLDTSYEQYF.

The chain has TRBV5-1 and TRBJ2-7; TRBD2 might be the D (6 bases). Trimming removed 4 bases from V and 2 bases from J, with 13 bases in between. The CDR3 extends over 14 amino acids. The germline V gene encodes CDR1 SGHRS and CDR2 YFSETQ. CDR3 nucleotides: TGCGCCAGCAGCCCCAGCGGGTCTGCCTACGAGCAGTACTTC. Its translation is CASSPSGSAYEQYF.